Shown below are 30 T cell receptor beta chains from a single sample sequenced in a study of blood T cell repertoires in COVID-19. The table came from immunoSEQ multiplex PCR; TCRdb's copy has only in-frame clones and leaves some out. Of some 330,000 clones in the sample, over 80% are singletons; the top ten hold less than 5.5%. Sequencing was performed on PBMCs or T cells enriched from blood (not recorded which). These receptor sequences come from a man aged 25 to 40 who had recovered from COVID-19.

The chain is built from TRBV19 and TRBJ1-1; no firm D call. There are 17 residues in the CDR3. V was shortened by 3 bases and J by 5 bases, with 22 bases between the two germline ends. Per the germline V gene, CDR1 is LNHDA and CDR2 is SQIVND (reference sequence). The CDR3 loop reads CASSIFLTETAPTEAFF. CDR3 coding DNA: TGTGCCAGTAGTATTTTTTTGACCGAGACTGCCCCTACTGAAGCTTTCTTT.

This clone was counted a few times. J is TRBJ2-2 and V is TRBV11-3; 8 positions agree with TRBD1. Germline V gives CDR1 SGHNT, CDR2 YENEEA. The length of the CDR3 is 17 residues. Trimming removed 5 bases from V and 5 bases from J; junction bases left unmatched: 13. Here the CDR3 reads CASSPRRTGSGTGELFF. Written as DNA, the CDR3 is TGTGCCAGCAGCCCGCGTAGGACAGGGTCTGGGACCGGGGAGCTGTTTTTT.

The chain links TRBV10-3 to TRBJ2-7; possibly TRBD2 for D (5 bases). The CDR3 totals 12 residues. Germline CDR1 ENHRY, CDR2 SYGVKD. Between the trimmed V and J ends, which lost 3 bases and 4 bases, there was a span of 7 bases. CDR3 coding DNA: TGTGCCATCAGTGAAGAGCGGTACGAGCAGTACTTC. Protein sequence: CAISEERYEQYF.

This clone was seen more than once but under ten times. This sequence joins TRBV7-2 and TRBJ1-2; D possibly corresponds to TRBD1 (5 bases). This CDR3 region has 11 residues. Germline loops: CDR1 SGHTA, CDR2 FQGNSA. In DNA, the CDR3 is TGTGCTACCAGGAGGGGCTATGGCTACACCTTC. Translated, it gives CATRRGYGYTF.

The rearrangement joins TRBV2 to TRBJ1-5; maybe TRBD1 (5 bases). CDR1 and CDR2 from the germline V gene are SNHLY and FYNNEI. This CDR3 region has 14 residues. The ends were cut back, 6 bases at V and 3 bases at J, with 12 bases in the middle. DNA for the CDR3: TGTGCCAGCAGGGGTCAGGGTCACAATCAGCCCCAGCATTTT. Its translation: CASRGQGHNQPQHF.

The V and J genes are TRBV28 and TRBJ1-6, with D maybe TRBD1 (5 bases). There are 12 residues in the CDR3. Trimming removed 4 bases from V and 9 bases from J, with 7 bases in between. Germline V gene data show CDR1 as MDHEN and CDR2 as SYDVKM. Here the CDR3 reads CASSSGISPLHF. DNA of the CDR3: TGTGCCAGCAGTTCAGGGATTTCACCCCTCCACTTT.

The rearrangement links TRBV3-1 (or the pseudogene TRBV3-2) to TRBJ1-2; 7 bases align to TRBD1. Germline CDR1 reads LGHDT; CDR2 reads YNNKEL (reference sequence). This CDR3 comprises 12 residues. The V gene end was trimmed by 8 bases and the J gene end by 2 bases; junction bases not matched to a gene: 2. The DNA of the CDR3 is TGTGCCAGCTCGGGACAGAACTATGGCTACACCTTC. Protein sequence: CASSGQNYGYTF.

The rearrangement joins TRBV12-3 or TRBV12-4 to TRBJ1-5; maybe TRBD1 (5 bases). The CDR3 extends over 12 amino acids. The V and J ends lost 6 bases and 4 bases respectively, with 7 bases between them. CDR3 loop: CASSGGNQPQHF. DNA of the CDR3: TGTGCCAGCAGCGGGGGGAATCAGCCCCAGCATTTT.

CDR3 sequence: CASSSSPGQYNSPLHF. For the CDR3, the DNA is TGCGCCAGCAGCTCCTCCCCGGGACAGTATAATTCACCCCTCCACTTT. V and J are TRBV4-1 and TRBJ1-6; 7 bases align to TRBD1. This CDR3 has 16 amino acids. J was trimmed by 4 bases and V by 5 bases; bases with no gene match: 8. The V gene's germline CDR1 is MGHRA and CDR2 YSYEKL.

CDR3 residues: CASSFQGTYEQYF. CDR3 coding DNA: TGTGCCAGCAGTTTTCAGGGGACCTACGAGCAGTACTTC. The rearrangement links TRBV28 to TRBJ2-7, with D perhaps TRBD1 (6 bases). V was clipped by 3 bases and J by 2 bases, with 8 bases between them. The CDR3 length is 13 residues. Germline V gene lookup returns CDR1 MDHEN and CDR2 SYDVKM. Filled out from reference TRBV28 and TRBJ2-7, the complete variable domain reads DVKVTQSSRYLVKRTGEKVFLECVQDMDHENMFWYRQDPGLGLRLIYFSYDVKMKEKGDIPEGYSVSREKKERFSLILESASTNQTSMYLCASSFQGTYEQYFGPGTRLTVT.

The chain carries TRBV18 and TRBJ1-1, with 10 bases matching TRBD1. Germline CDR1 reads KGHSH; CDR2 reads LQKENI. CDR3 size: 19 residues. J was trimmed by 4 bases and V by 4 bases; bases with no gene match: 18. The CDR3 nucleotides are TGTGCCAGCTCACTTAGACCGACAGGGGGCTTGGTTTTGTTCACTGAAGCTTTCTTT. Protein sequence: CASSLRPTGGLVLFTEAFF.

This sequence joins TRBV10-3 and TRBJ2-2, with TRBD1 identical over 8 bases. Germline CDR1 and CDR2: ENHRY and SYGVKD. CDR3 length: 16 amino acids. V dropped 3 bases and J dropped 0; count of bases not matched to a gene: 3. The CDR3 here is CAISEMGQANTGELFF. CDR3 nucleotide sequence: TGTGCCATCAGTGAAATGGGACAGGCGAACACCGGGGAGCTGTTTTTT.

In this sample, this clone turned up once. The CDR3 DNA follows: TGTGCCAGCTCACCCTGGCGGGCAGATGGCACTGAAGCTTTCTTT. Encoded protein: CASSPWRADGTEAFF. This chain joins TRBV18 and TRBJ1-1; D is unresolved. V lost 3 bases and J 4 bases, leaving 15 bases between the germline ends. This CDR3 is built from 15 residues. CDR1 and CDR2 from the germline V gene are KGHSH and LQKENI.

V and J are TRBV30 and TRBJ2-3; no clear D gene. V lost 0 bases, J lost 4 bases, and 8 bases lay in between. The CDR3 has 13 residues. Germline-derived CDR1 and CDR2 are GTSNPN and SVGIG (reference sequence). CDR3 loop: CAWSVLSADTQYF. Written as DNA, the CDR3 is TGTGCCTGGAGTGTACTTTCCGCAGATACGCAGTATTTT.

The rearrangement links TRBV3-1 (or the pseudogene TRBV3-2) to TRBJ1-2; TRBD1 might be the D (5 bases). The CDR3 is 14 residues long. V dropped 4 bases and J dropped 3 bases, with 12 bases sitting between them. The germline CDR1 and CDR2 sequences are LGHDT and YNNKEL (reference sequence). The CDR3 spells CASSPQDSYYGYTF. In nucleotides, the CDR3 is TGTGCCAGCAGCCCACAAGACAGCTACTATGGCTACACCTTC.

Written as DNA, the CDR3 is TGCGCCAGCAGCCTTGGACTAGCGGGCATCACAGATACGCAGTATTTT. This translates into CASSLGLAGITDTQYF. The chain is built from TRBV5-1 and TRBJ2-3; 11 bases are a match to TRBD2. Germline lookup yields CDR1 SGHRS and CDR2 YFSETQ. J lost 2 bases, V lost 4 bases, and 6 bases had no gene match. This CDR3 contains 16 residues.

In its sample, this clone was seen once. The rearrangement joins TRBV2 to TRBJ1-5; TRBD1 matches 9 bases. CDR1 and CDR2 (germline): SNHLY, FYNNEI. The V segment lost 8 bases and the J segment 11 bases; nucleotides outside the gene matches: 10. The CDR3 loop spans 13 amino acids. The CDR3 protein is CASQIGQGSTQHF. The CDR3 nucleotides are TGTGCCAGCCAAATAGGACAGGGGAGCACCCAGCATTTT.

The chain links TRBV19 to TRBJ2-7, with D tentatively TRBD1 (5 bases). CDR1 LNHDA and CDR2 SQIVND come from the germline V gene (reference sequence). This CDR3 comprises 15 residues. V gave up 3 bases and J gave up 0 bases, with 12 bases separating them. This CDR3 is CASSIPGHGSYEQYF. CDR3 bases: TGTGCCAGTAGTATCCCCGGACACGGCTCCTACGAGCAGTACTTC. Combining the CDR3 with reference TRBV19 and TRBJ2-7 gives the whole variable domain DGGITQSPKYLFRKEGQNVTLSCEQNLNHDAMYWYRQDPGQGLRLIYYSQIVNDFQKGDIAEGYSVSREKKESFPLTVTSAQKNPTAFYLCASSIPGHGSYEQYFGPGTRLTVT.

The chain couples TRBV28 to TRBJ2-3, with a possible D match to TRBD2 (6 bases). The V end was cut by 8 bases, the J end by 4 bases, with 22 bases between. Germline-derived CDR1 and CDR2 are MDHEN and SYDVKM. This CDR3 comprises 16 residues. CDR3 region: CASRGAVKGSADTQYF. In DNA form, the CDR3 reads TGTGCCAGCCGCGGGGCGGTAAAGGGTTCGGCAGATACGCAGTATTTT.

V is TRBV29-1 and J is TRBJ2-5; 12 bases line up with TRBD1. Unmatched junction bases numbered 10, after V lost 7 bases and J lost 7 bases. Germline lookup yields CDR1 SQVTM and CDR2 ANQGSEA. This CDR3 has 14 residues. The CDR3 loop reads CSGGTGGYIGTQYF. For the CDR3, the DNA is TGCAGCGGGGGGACAGGGGGCTACATAGGGACCCAGTACTTC.

The chain combines TRBV12-3 or TRBV12-4 with TRBJ2-5; tentative D call: TRBD1 (6 bases). Trimming took 10 bases from V and 1 from J, leaving 10 bases between them. The CDR3 is made up of 12 amino acids. CDR3 nucleotide sequence: TGTGCCACCGGACAGACCCAAGAGACCCAGTACTTC. It encodes CATGQTQETQYF.

The chain carries TRBV7-9 and TRBJ2-4; D is ambiguous. The CDR3 totals 17 residues. Per germline, CDR1 SEHNR and CDR2 FQNEAQ (reference sequence). V was clipped by 1 base and J by 0 bases, with 13 bases between them. The DNA for the CDR3 is TGTGCCAGCAGCTTAGGTAGAGGCAGTTTAGCCAAAAACATTCAGTACTTC. Translation: CASSLGRGSLAKNIQYF.

The gene calls are TRBV4-2 and TRBJ2-3; TRBD1 might be the D (5 bases). Trimming stripped 5 bases from V and 2 bases from J, with 11 bases between. The CDR3 extends over 14 amino acids. Germline V gene data show CDR1 as LGHNA and CDR2 as YNFKEQ. The DNA of the CDR3 is TGTGCCAGCAGCACTATAGGGGTCACAGATACGCAGTATTTT. Protein sequence: CASSTIGVTDTQYF.

The rearrangement joins TRBV6-1 to TRBJ1-2; D gene ambiguous. The V end was cut by 3 bases, the J end by 7 bases, with 12 bases between. The length of the CDR3 is 13 residues. The germline CDR1 and CDR2 sequences are MNHNS and SASEGT. This CDR3 is CASSDLRNLGYTF. The CDR3 DNA follows: TGTGCCAGCAGTGACCTCAGGAATCTTGGCTACACCTTC.

The rearrangement links TRBV3-1 (or the pseudogene TRBV3-2) to TRBJ2-2; D gene unclear. This CDR3 has 14 amino acids. Germline CDR1 reads LGHDT; CDR2 reads YNNKEL (reference sequence). Trimming removed 6 bases from V and 1 base from J, with 9 bases in between. Here the CDR3 DNA reads TGTGCCAGCAGACCGGGTTGGAACACCGGGGAGCTGTTTTTT. Its protein is CASRPGWNTGELFF.

This clone has just one count. Here the CDR3 DNA reads TGTGCCAGCAGTGAAGGGACAGCTGCAACTAATGAAAAACTGTTTTTT. This codes for CASSEGTAATNEKLFF. The J gene is TRBJ1-4, the V gene TRBV6-1; tentatively, D is TRBD1 (6 bases). Trimming pared 1 base from V and 0 bases from J, leaving 9 bases between. Germline values: CDR1 MNHNS, CDR2 SASEGT. The CDR3 is made up of 16 amino acids.

The genes are TRBV10-3 and TRBJ2-1; TRBD1 aligns across 8 bases. The germline V gene has CDR1 ENHRY and CDR2 SYGVKD. The CDR3 is 13 residues long. After removal of 5 bases from V and 6 bases from J, the junction contained 3 bases not matched to a gene. In nucleotides, the CDR3 is TGTGCCATCAGTACCGGACAGGGCAATGAGCAGTTCTTC. Translation: CAISTGQGNEQFF.

The chain carries TRBV19 and TRBJ2-7; D is uncertain. The length of the CDR3 is 15 residues. Germline loops: CDR1 LNHDA, CDR2 SQIVND (reference sequence). V lost 3 bases and J 0 bases, leaving 12 bases between the germline ends. This chain's CDR3 is CASSITVRSSYEQYF. The DNA of the CDR3 is TGTGCCAGTAGTATTACCGTAAGGAGCTCCTACGAGCAGTACTTC.

The chain links TRBV9 to TRBJ2-3, with 7 bases lining up with TRBD2. With V trimmed by 3 bases and J by 0 bases, 7 bases remained unmatched. The CDR3 contains 16 residues. Germline CDR1 and CDR2: SGDLS and YYNGEE. The CDR3 protein is CASSARPAGSTDTQYF. CDR3 DNA sequence: TGTGCCAGCAGCGCGAGACCAGCGGGGAGCACAGATACGCAGTATTTT.

The chain links TRBV7-9 to TRBJ2-3, with 8 bases that match TRBD2. V trimming: 1 base; J trimming: 1 base; junction bases outside the gene matches: 4. This CDR3 is 16 amino acids long. The germline V gene encodes CDR1 SEHNR and CDR2 FQNEAQ (reference sequence). CDR3 coding DNA: TGTGCCAGCAGCTTAGTTCCAGCGGGGGGCACAGATACGCAGTATTTT. It specifies CASSLVPAGGTDTQYF.